The next 13 T cell receptor beta chains were all read from a single sample in a study of monozygotic twins with inflammatory bowel disease. TCRdb re-called the 5' RACE reads, yielding one record per CDR3 amino acid sequence without DNA. This specimen shows approximately 100,000 distinct CDR3 sequences; the ten leading clones hold 1.9%. The sequenced sample consisted of blood. These TCRs come from a human donor with ulcerative colitis or Crohn's disease, or a healthy co-twin of an affected twin (not recorded which).

This chain links TRBV7-8 with TRBJ2-7; there is no DNA to check the TCRdb D call of TRBD1. This CDR3 comprises 14 residues. Germline CDR1 SGHVS, CDR2 FQNEAQ. CDR3: CASSRGILVYEQYF. Looking up the rest from reference TRBV7-8 and TRBJ2-7 gives the full variable domain: GAGVSQSPRYKVAKRGQDVALRCDPISGHVSLFWYQQALGQGPEFLTYFQNEAQLDKSGLPSDRFFAERPEGSVSTLKIQRTQQEDSAVYLCASSRGILVYEQYFGPGTRLTVT.

V and J are TRBV6-1 and TRBJ2-5. Germline CDR1 reads MNHNS; CDR2 reads SASEGT. This CDR3 has 15 residues. The CDR3 is CASRTRFGFQETQYF.

The chain combines TRBV7-2 with TRBJ1-2; TCRdb gives TRBD1 as the D gene, but with no DNA this cannot be confirmed. Per germline, CDR1 SGHTA and CDR2 FQGNSA. The CDR3 is made up of 15 amino acids. The chain's CDR3 is CASSLDGQSNYGYTF.

The rearrangement joins TRBV6-2 or TRBV6-3 to TRBJ1-2. The germline V gene has CDR1 MNHEY and CDR2 SVGEGT. The CDR3 totals 14 residues. The CDR3 reads CASSSETESSGYTF.

The gene calls are TRBV4-3 and TRBJ2-6; lacking DNA, the TRBD2 call made by TCRdb goes unchecked. The CDR3 is 16 amino acids. The V gene's germline CDR1 is LGHNA and CDR2 YSLEER. The CDR3 sequence is CASSQVAGSGANVLTF.

J is TRBJ2-1 and V is TRBV12-3 or TRBV12-4. The CDR3 is 15 amino acids. The CDR3 loop reads CASSFSGRSYNEQFF.

V is TRBV6-5 and J is TRBJ2-7; lacking DNA, the TRBD1 call made by TCRdb goes unchecked. Germline-derived CDR1 and CDR2 are MNHEY and SVGAGI. The CDR3 is 15 residues long. The CDR3 spells CASSYSRQGAREQYF.

The gene calls are TRBV6-1 and TRBJ1-5; TCRdb's assignment of TRBD1 cannot be checked, as there is no DNA. The CDR3 spans 15 residues. Germline CDR1 is MNHNS and CDR2 is SASEGT. The CDR3: CASSRNRGGNQPQHF.

The gene calls are TRBV7-2 and TRBJ2-3; the D call of TRBD2 rests on TCRdb alone, since no DNA is present to check it. The germline CDR1 and CDR2 sequences are SGHTA and FQGNSA. This CDR3 comprises 17 residues. The CDR3 protein is CASSLALAGASTDTQYF.

The rearrangement links TRBV11-1 to TRBJ1-5; TCRdb designates TRBD1, a call that cannot be tested without DNA. The CDR3 runs 18 residues. Germline V gene data show CDR1 as SGHAT and CDR2 as FQDESV (reference sequence). CDR3: CASSLVGPDRGRDQPQHF.

This CDR3 is CSARPASSRVQPQHF. The J gene is TRBJ1-5, the V gene TRBV20-1. Per the germline V gene, CDR1 is DFQATT and CDR2 is SNEGSKA (reference sequence). CDR3 length equals 15 residues.

The chain is built from TRBV12-3 or TRBV12-4 and TRBJ2-7; TCRdb names TRBD1, which stays unverified in the absence of DNA. The CDR3 spans 12 residues. Here the CDR3 reads CASSYRANEQYF.

This chain joins TRBV7-3 and TRBJ2-5. Looked up from germline, CDR1 is SGHTA and CDR2 is FQGTGA. This CDR3 contains 13 residues. The CDR3 spells CASSSELQETQYF.